This T cell receptor (beta chain) appears in the sequencing data of a study of cytomegalovirus exposure and HLA in healthy donors. Study-level findings and limits: The analysis excluded some indistinguishable V segments, including TRBV6-2 and TRBV6-3. The dataset shows that most TCR sequences were rare, while some public TCRs occurred in many donors.

A multiplex PCR was run with 60 Vbeta primers and 13 Jbeta primers. Here immunoSEQ multiplex PCR was the method, and the copy in TCRdb shows in-frame clones only, minus some. This table has roughly 54,000 clones, 82% appearing once. CDR1 and CDR2 (germline): MGHDK, SYGVNS. The CDR3 length is 12 residues. The V and J ends lost 8 bases and 9 bases, in that order; junction bases with no gene match: 1. As concerns this clone: Its specificity is unknown.

The chain has TRBV25-1 and TRBJ1-6; 10 nucleotides match TRBD1. This sequence originates from a man aged 50 or older in good health and CMV-seronegative. The sample comprised PBMCs. CDR3 protein: CASGQGVSPLHF. The CDR3 DNA reads TGTGCCAGCGGACAGGGGGTTTCACCCCTCCACTTT.